Reported below is one T cell receptor beta chain. Its specificity is not known. This entry belongs to a study of glioma-infiltrating T cells after dendritic cell vaccination. Turning to the study itself: Samples are from glioblastoma patients in Phase I and II dendritic cell vaccine trials. Study findings and constraints: No direct clonality-survival link was found; a diverse polyclonal response may matter.

Repertoires were generated with immunoSEQ multiplex PCR, while TCRdb's copy carries only in-frame clones and drops some. The table records tens of thousands of clones, around 86% of them present only once. The CDR3 consists of 14 residues. The V gene lost 4 bases and the J gene lost 3 bases, with 13 bases spanning the gap. Germline V gives CDR1 LNHDA, CDR2 SQIVND (reference sequence). This sample's time point: after dendritic cell vaccination, including at tumor progression/relapse. The sequence was obtained from a human donor with glioblastoma. The material sequenced was blood, taken after dendritic cell vaccination. The chain recombines TRBV19 with TRBJ2-7; maybe TRBD2 (5 bases). Here the CDR3 reads CASSTPDGGYEQYF. CDR3 nucleotide sequence: TGTGCCAGTAGTACCCCAGACGGAGGCTACGAGCAGTACTTC.